The 31 T cell receptor beta chains reported below all come from one sample, sequenced in a study of glioma-infiltrating T cells after dendritic cell vaccination. This sample's time point: after dendritic cell vaccination, including at tumor progression/relapse. This table comes from immunoSEQ multiplex PCR, and its TCRdb copy is limited to in-frame clones, with some not included. The table lists 72,000 or so clones, roughly 84% of them singletons. This sample comprised blood, obtained after dendritic cell vaccination. These receptors originate from a human donor with glioblastoma.

V usage is TRBV7-9 and J usage is TRBJ1-2; 7 bases fit TRBD1. CDR1 and CDR2 from the germline V gene are SEHNR and FQNEAQ (reference sequence). Losses at the gene ends were 6 bases for V and 4 bases for J; bases not matched to a gene: 11. This CDR3 comprises 15 residues. The CDR3 spells CASRAQGPSGYGYTF. CDR3 sequence (DNA): TGTGCCAGCAGGGCACAGGGGCCCTCTGGCTATGGCTACACCTTC. The full variable domain, in which reference TRBV7-9 and TRBJ1-2 provide the parts outside the CDR3, is DTGVSQNPRHKITKRGQNVTFRCDPISEHNRLYWYRQTLGQGPEFLTYFQNEAQLEKSRLLSDRFSAERPKGSFSTLEIQRTEQGDSAMYLCASRAQGPSGYGYTFGSGTRLTVV.

In this sample, this clone turned up once. The CDR3 sequence: CASSRGPHGVAGSTDTQYF. DNA for the CDR3: TGCGCCAGCAGCCGAGGACCCCACGGGGTGGCGGGTAGCACAGATACGCAGTATTTT. The rearrangement links TRBV4-1 to TRBJ2-3; D is perhaps TRBD2 (5 bases). The germline gives CDR1 MGHRA, CDR2 YSYEKL. V was shortened by 4 bases and J by 0 bases, with 23 bases between the two germline ends. The CDR3 is 19 residues long.

This clone was picked up one time. V is TRBV7-2 and J is TRBJ2-1, with 12 bases that match TRBD2. CDR1 is SGHTA and CDR2 is FQGNSA in the germline V gene. J gave up 5 bases and V 1 base, and 6 bases lay outside the gene matches. This CDR3 contains 17 residues. The CDR3 bases are TGTGCCAGCAGCTTAGTACAACTAGCGGGAGGCCACAATGAGCAGTTCTTC. Translated, it gives CASSLVQLAGGHNEQFF.

V gene TRBV6-1 combines with J gene TRBJ2-1, with unresolved D. Germline lookup yields CDR1 MNHNS and CDR2 SASEGT. The CDR3 consists of 14 residues. V was trimmed by 2 bases and J by 7 bases, leaving 12 bases between them. CDR3 loop: CASSESSNRNEQFF. The CDR3 nucleotides are TGTGCCAGCAGTGAATCGTCGAATCGGAATGAGCAGTTCTTC.

V gene TRBV6-4 combines with J gene TRBJ2-3; D ambiguous. The ends were cut back, 0 bases at V and 2 bases at J, with 6 bases in the middle. This CDR3 is 14 amino acids long. The germline V gene has CDR1 MRHNA and CDR2 SNTAGT. The CDR3 reads CASSDSYPTDTQYF. CDR3 coding DNA: TGTGCCAGCAGTGACTCGTATCCCACAGATACGCAGTATTTT.

The chain recombines TRBV5-4 with TRBJ2-5, with 8 bases fitting TRBD2. V was pared by 4 bases and J by 5 bases, with 7 bases of the junction left unmatched. The CDR3 totals 14 residues. The germline V gene encodes CDR1 SGHNT and CDR2 YYREEE (reference sequence). CDR3 sequence: CASSQGLAGETQYF. CDR3 in DNA: TGTGCCAGCAGCCAGGGCCTAGCGGGTGAGACCCAGTACTTC.

The chain links TRBV7-9 to TRBJ2-1, with D perhaps matching TRBD2 (5 bases). The germline V gene has CDR1 SEHNR and CDR2 FQNEAQ (reference sequence). Between the trimmed V and J ends, which lost 10 bases and 0 bases, there was a span of 13 bases. CDR3 length: 14 residues. The chain's CDR3 is CAIPGGSSYNEQFF. CDR3 bases: TGTGCCATCCCGGGTGGGAGCTCCTACAATGAGCAGTTCTTC. Variable domain in full (rest from reference TRBV7-9 and TRBJ2-1): DTGVSQNPRHKITKRGQNVTFRCDPISEHNRLYWYRQTLGQGPEFLTYFQNEAQLEKSRLLSDRFSAERPKGSFSTLEIQRTEQGDSAMYLCAIPGGSSYNEQFFGPGTRLTVL.

The V gene is TRBV7-9, the J gene TRBJ2-2; TRBD2 aligns across 8 bases. Germline-derived CDR1 and CDR2 are SEHNR and FQNEAQ (reference sequence). The CDR3 is 15 amino acids. Trimming took 6 bases from V and 5 from J; bases not matched to a gene: 8. Here the CDR3 DNA reads TGTGCCAGCAGTGTATCGGCGGGAGGAACCGGGGAGCTGTTTTTT. Amino acids: CASSVSAGGTGELFF. Filled out from reference TRBV7-9 and TRBJ2-2, the complete variable domain reads DTGVSQNPRHKITKRGQNVTFRCDPISEHNRLYWYRQTLGQGPEFLTYFQNEAQLEKSRLLSDRFSAERPKGSFSTLEIQRTEQGDSAMYLCASSVSAGGTGELFFGEGSRLTVL.

The V gene is TRBV10-3, the J gene TRBJ2-2, with 9 bases that match TRBD2. Germline V CDR1 and CDR2: ENHRY, SYGVKD. The V and J ends lost 4 bases and 6 bases, in that order; junction bases with no gene match: 3. The CDR3 sequence is 14 residues long. CDR3: CAISGTSDAGELFF. The CDR3 region has the DNA TGTGCCATCAGTGGGACTAGCGACGCCGGGGAGCTGTTTTTT.

The J gene is TRBJ2-7, the V gene TRBV19; maybe TRBD1 (5 bases). The V gene lost 6 bases and the J gene lost 3 bases, with 9 bases spanning the gap. Germline V lookup: CDR1 LNHDA, CDR2 SQIVND (reference sequence). The CDR3 loop spans 12 amino acids. The CDR3 loop is CASSGQNYEQYF. CDR3 nucleotide sequence: TGTGCCAGTAGCGGACAAAACTACGAGCAGTACTTC.

This clone came up many times. The rearrangement joins TRBV21-1 to TRBJ1-3; the table's TRBD1 call for D was not verified on the DNA. TRBV21-1 is classified as a pseudogene. CDR3 length: 15 amino acids. CDR3 bases: TGTGCCAGCAGCAACTCGTCCAGGGTTGGAAACACCATATATTTT. This gives the protein CASSNSSRVGNTIYF.

The chain recombines TRBV21-1 with TRBJ1-5; whether TRBD1, the table's D call, matches the DNA was not checked. TRBV21-1 is recorded as a pseudogene. The length of the CDR3 is 15 residues. The CDR3 sequence: CASSKGGTGRQPQHF. DNA of the CDR3: TGTGCCAGCAGCAAAGGGGGGACAGGCCGCCAGCCCCAGCATTTT.

The chain is built from TRBV10-3 and TRBJ2-2, with 7 bases matching TRBD1. Germline CDR1 reads ENHRY; CDR2 reads SYGVKD. CDR3 size: 16 residues. Germline trimming cut 4 bases from V and 1 base from J; bases unmatched to any gene: 6. CDR3 DNA: TGTGCCATCAGTGCCTCCGGGACAGTGAACACCGGGGAGCTGTTTTTT. Residues: CAISASGTVNTGELFF.

J is TRBJ1-3 and V is TRBV5-5, with 7 bases that match TRBD1. The CDR3 covers 15 residues. Per the germline V gene, CDR1 is SGHKS and CDR2 is YYEKEE (reference sequence). J lost 3 bases, V lost 3 bases, and 6 bases had no gene match. The chain's CDR3 is CASSYQQGFGNTIYF. Here the CDR3 DNA reads TGTGCCAGCAGCTACCAACAGGGGTTTGGAAACACCATATATTTT.

The V and J genes are TRBV4-1 and TRBJ1-6; D is unclear. Germline V gives CDR1 MGHRA, CDR2 YSYEKL. The V end lost 0 bases, the J end lost 5 bases, and 8 bases lay between the germline ends. There are 15 residues in the CDR3. CDR3: CASSQEGLNNSPLHF. The CDR3 DNA is TGCGCCAGCAGCCAAGAAGGACTGAATAATTCACCCCTCCACTTT.

The genes are TRBV19 and TRBJ2-3, with TRBD2 as a possible D gene (7 bases). CDR3 length: 15 residues. The V end was cut by 5 bases, the J end by 4 bases, with 16 bases between. Germline-derived CDR1 and CDR2 are LNHDA and SQIVND (reference sequence). The CDR3 DNA follows: TGTGCCAGTAGTCCGTGGGGGGGGCAGGCAGATACGCAGTATTTT. Its translation is CASSPWGGQADTQYF.

The CDR3 here is CASSQPGYEQYF. The CDR3 DNA sequence: TGCGCCAGCAGCCAACCCGGGTACGAGCAGTACTTC. V gene TRBV4-1 combines with J gene TRBJ2-7; D not resolved. The length of the CDR3 is 12 residues. Trimming shortened V by 2 bases and J by 4 bases, and 6 bases separated the two germline ends. Germline values: CDR1 MGHRA, CDR2 YSYEKL.

This chain links TRBV25-1 with TRBJ1-1; TRBD1 is a possible D gene (5 bases). V dropped 6 bases and J dropped 0 bases, with 14 bases sitting between them. CDR3 length equals 15 residues. Germline V gene data show CDR1 as MGHDK and CDR2 as SYGVNS. CDR3 sequence: CASRDPRGMNTEAFF. For the CDR3, the DNA is TGTGCCAGCAGGGACCCTAGGGGTATGAACACTGAAGCTTTCTTT.

This chain uses TRBV19 with TRBJ1-3, with a weak D call TRBD1 (5 bases). V lost 7 bases to trimming and J lost 2 bases, with 12 bases between them. Germline V gene sequence: CDR1 LNHDA, CDR2 SQIVND (reference sequence). This CDR3 region has 14 residues. The CDR3, as DNA: TGTGCCAGTATCCTGGAGGGGACTGGAAACACCATATATTTT. Translated: CASILEGTGNTIYF.

This sequence joins TRBV6-5 and TRBJ1-5; the D gene is possibly TRBD1 (5 bases). The V end was cut by 6 bases, the J end by 0 bases, with 9 bases between. Germline assignment: CDR1 MNHEY and CDR2 SVGAGI. The CDR3 has 14 amino acids. For the CDR3, the DNA is TGTGCCAGCAGGTCCAGGGCTAGCAATCAGCCCCAGCATTTT. It codes for CASRSRASNQPQHF.

This clone was observed a handful of times. V and J are TRBV5-5 and TRBJ1-4; 7 nucleotides align to TRBD1. V was clipped by 6 bases and J by 3 bases; unmatched bases: 17. There are 18 residues in the CDR3. Germline V lookup: CDR1 SGHKS, CDR2 YYEKEE (reference sequence). The CDR3 sequence is CASISNWAGGDANEKLFF. CDR3 coding DNA: TGTGCCAGCATCTCCAACTGGGCAGGGGGAGATGCTAATGAAAAACTGTTTTTT.

The chain combines TRBV6-5 with TRBJ1-1, with a weak D call TRBD1 (5 bases). Germline CDR1 reads MNHEY; CDR2 reads SVGAGI. CDR3 length: 15 residues. V lost 0 bases to trimming and J lost 4 bases, with 12 bases between them. The CDR3 DNA follows: TGTGCCAGCAGTTACTCGGCGGGGGGTGGCACTGAAGCTTTCTTT. It is translated as CASSYSAGGGTEAFF.

The rearrangement joins TRBV4-1 to TRBJ1-1; maybe TRBD1 (6 bases). This CDR3 region has 15 residues. V lost 4 bases to trimming and J lost 0 bases, with 12 bases between them. Germline V gene sequence: CDR1 MGHRA, CDR2 YSYEKL. The CDR3 loop reads CASSPRTVMNTEAFF. DNA of the CDR3: TGCGCCAGCAGCCCCCGGACAGTCATGAACACTGAAGCTTTCTTT.

The chain links TRBV2 to TRBJ2-2; no definite D call. The CDR3 runs to 12 residues. Germline V gene sequence: CDR1 SNHLY, CDR2 FYNNEI. Trimming took 5 bases from V and 10 from J, leaving 11 bases between them. CDR3 coding DNA: TGTGCCAGCAGTCGACTTTCGGAGGAGCTGTTTTTT. Protein product: CASSRLSEELFF.

The chain has TRBV5-1 and TRBJ2-1; 7 bases are shared with TRBD2. J lost 4 bases, V lost 7 bases, and 8 bases had no gene match. CDR1 SGHRS and CDR2 YFSETQ come from the germline V gene. The CDR3 spans 14 residues. The CDR3 here is CASGGGDLYNEQFF. In nucleotides, the CDR3 is TGCGCCAGCGGTGGGGGGGATCTATACAATGAGCAGTTCTTC. Full variable domain (rest looked up from reference TRBV5-1 and TRBJ2-1): KAGVTQTPRYLIKTRGQQVTLSCSPISGHRSVSWYQQTPGQGLQFLFEYFSETQRNKGNFPGRFSGRQFSNSRSEMNVSTLELGDSALYLCASGGGDLYNEQFFGPGTRLTVL.

The CDR3 region is CASSYSNRGMNTEAFF. CDR3 nucleotide sequence: TGTGCCAGCAGTTACTCAAACAGGGGGATGAACACTGAAGCTTTCTTT. V usage is TRBV6-5 and J usage is TRBJ1-1, with TRBD1 matching 8 bases. After removal of 0 bases from V and 0 bases from J, the junction contained 3 bases not matched to a gene. This CDR3 is 16 amino acids long. Per germline, CDR1 MNHEY and CDR2 SVGAGI.

The chain has TRBV27 and TRBJ2-1, with 10 nucleotides matching TRBD1. This CDR3 has 15 amino acids. Germline trimming cut 2 bases from V and 8 bases from J; bases unmatched to any gene: 6. Germline V gene lookup returns CDR1 MNHEY and CDR2 SMNVEV (reference sequence). As DNA, the CDR3 is TGTGCCAGCAGTTTAAGAGGGACAGGGGTGTATGAGCAGTTCTTC. It encodes CASSLRGTGVYEQFF.

The J gene is TRBJ2-7, the V gene TRBV18; perhaps TRBD1 as D (5 bases). CDR1 KGHSH and CDR2 LQKENI come from the germline V gene. V lost 6 bases and J lost 5, with 11 bases in between. This CDR3 has 12 amino acids. In DNA form, the CDR3 reads TGTGCCAGCTCTCTCAAGGGGAACGAGCAGTACTTC. This sequence encodes CASSLKGNEQYF.

This clone showed up just a few times. This chain joins TRBV2 and TRBJ1-4; D not certain. This CDR3 is built from 13 residues. The germline gives CDR1 SNHLY, CDR2 FYNNEI. V was clipped by 8 bases and J by 4 bases, with 11 bases between them. The CDR3 DNA reads TGTGCCAGCCGACTTCAGAGTAATGAAAAACTGTTTTTT. Protein sequence: CASRLQSNEKLFF.

This clone was found once. The chain employs TRBV10-2 and TRBJ1-1; D not certain. The germline gives CDR1 WSHSY, CDR2 SAAADI. V was pared by 4 bases and J by 4 bases, with 13 bases between. The CDR3 has 14 amino acids. In DNA, the CDR3 is TGCGCCAGCAGTGGGGCGGGGTTGGGCACTGAAGCTTTCTTT. Its protein product is CASSGAGLGTEAFF.

The chain recombines TRBV5-5 with TRBJ1-5, with D possibly TRBD1 on 6 matching bases. This CDR3 region has 14 residues. Trimming removed 2 bases from V and 7 bases from J, with 13 bases in between. From germline, CDR1 is SGHKS and CDR2 YYEKEE (reference sequence). The CDR3 DNA sequence: TGTGCCAGCAGCTTTGGACAGCCCGGGCAGCCCCAGCATTTT. Residues: CASSFGQPGQPQHF.